This record covers a single T cell receptor beta chain. This record belongs to a study of blood T cell repertoires in COVID-19. Across the whole study: Some COVID-19 samples were acute and others convalescent; all came from the United States, Italy and Spain. T cells, B-cell-depleted T cells, or PBMCs supplied cDNA or gDNA.

V lost 1 base, J lost 7 bases, and 10 bases lay in between. Looked up from germline, CDR1 is LGHNA and CDR2 is YSLEER. The CDR3 consists of 13 residues. Methods used by the authors: Amplifying reference gene primers gave estimates of nucleated cell counts. TCRdb's copy holds only in-frame clones and misses some; the assay was immunoSEQ multiplex PCR. That table supplies the V and J calls and clone size; D and trimming were determined from the DNA. The sample shows about 300,000 clones, around 87% of them seen only once. The source of this sequence is a man in his 70s with acute or convalescent COVID-19. The rearrangement links TRBV4-3 to TRBJ2-5; no clear D. Sequencing was performed on peripheral blood. The CDR3 sequence is CASSQASSGTQYF. The CDR3 DNA sequence: TGCGCCAGCAGCCAAGCCTCCTCCGGGACCCAGTACTTC.